The sequence of this TCR beta chain was determined in a study of CD8+ T cells in alopecia areata. Study as a whole: The study gave tofacitinib for 6 to 18 months, then 6 months off drug.

After isolation, RNA underwent reverse transcription to generate cDNA as the sequencing template. Assay used: immunoSEQ multiplex PCR; TCRdb lists only in-frame clones, some missing. The sample carries over 250,000 clones, about three fifths recorded once. With 0 bases removed from V and 6 bases from J, the gap between germline ends came to 5 bases. Germline CDR1 and CDR2: MNHEY and SVGAGI. The CDR3 is 12 amino acids. As concerns this clone: Antigen unknown.

This sample's treatment: oral pan-JAK inhibitor, 5-10 mg twice daily. Lesional scalp punch biopsies and peripheral blood were collected from alopecia areata patients. Study observations and caveats: Many expanded lesional clones stayed in scalp and blood while on tofacitinib. Across lesional scalp, and particularly alopecia totalis/universalis, clonality surpassed that of normal scalp.

The chain employs TRBV6-5 and TRBJ1-2; unclear D gene. The sample in question was CD4+ T cells sorted from blood, obtained around week 54, from a patient treated with tofacitinib. The sequence derives from a human donor with alopecia areata. CDR3 in DNA: TGTGCCAGCAGTTACTCGGGAGATGGCTACACCTTC. It translates to CASSYSGDGYTF.